Each of the 11 T cell receptor beta chains below was sequenced from the same sample in a study of blood T cell repertoires in COVID-19. Data came from immunoSEQ multiplex PCR; TCRdb stores just in-frame clones and leaves some out. The repertoire holds over 90,000 clones, with more than 85% as singletons. Sequenced material: peripheral blood. The source is a man aged 45-65 years with active or convalescent COVID-19.

The V gene is TRBV11-2, the J gene TRBJ1-2; 7 nucleotides line up with TRBD1. After removal of 5 bases from V and 6 bases from J, the junction contained 12 bases not matched to a gene. The germline V gene encodes CDR1 SGHAT and CDR2 FQNNGV. The length of the CDR3 is 15 residues. The CDR3 DNA follows: TGTGCCAGCAGCCCTCTAAGGGGGCGAACCGATGGCTACACCTTC. The encoded protein is CASSPLRGRTDGYTF. Together with reference TRBV11-2 and TRBJ1-2, the CDR3 gives the full variable domain: EAGVAQSPRYKIIEKRQSVAFWCNPISGHATLYWYQQILGQGPKLLIQFQNNGVVDDSQLPKDRFSAERLKGVDSTLKIQPAKLEDSAVYLCASSPLRGRTDGYTFGSGTRLTVV.

This clone was seen once. This CDR3 is also generated by other DNA sequences in the sample. This chain links TRBV24-1 with TRBJ1-2, with D maybe TRBD1 (5 bases). The CDR3 has 14 amino acids. V shed 1 base and J shed 3 bases, with 8 bases lying between them. CDR1 is KGHDR and CDR2 is SFDVKD in the germline V gene. The CDR3 region is CATSDFGRDYGYTF. DNA of the CDR3: TGTGCCACCAGTGATTTCGGCAGGGACTATGGCTACACCTTC.

In this sample, this clone turned up once. The CDR3 nucleotides are TGCGCCAGCAGTGTCTGGGGGGGAGAGACCCAGTACTTC. Its protein product is CASSVWGGETQYF. The genes are TRBV10-2 and TRBJ2-5; 7 nucleotides agree with TRBD2. The CDR3 is made up of 13 amino acids. V was pared by 4 bases and J by 4 bases, with 3 bases of the junction left unmatched. Germline loops: CDR1 WSHSY, CDR2 SAAADI.

CDR3 bases: TGTGCCAGCAGCTTAATGACAGCAACTAATGAAAAACTGTTTTTT. This encodes CASSLMTATNEKLFF. The chain joins TRBV11-2 to TRBJ1-4; D possibly corresponds to TRBD1 (5 bases). The V gene's germline CDR1 is SGHAT and CDR2 FQNNGV. The CDR3 spans 15 residues. Deletions cut 2 bases from V and 0 bases from J, with 7 bases between.

This sequence joins TRBV6-2 or TRBV6-3 and TRBJ1-1; 7 bases are a match to TRBD1. CDR1 MNHEY and CDR2 SVGEGT come from the germline V gene. This CDR3 spans 17 amino acids. The junction had 14 bases not matched to a gene; V was cut back by 2 bases and J by 5 bases. The CDR3 spells CASSYAKGASMGTEAFF. The CDR3 DNA reads TGTGCCAGCAGTTACGCGAAGGGGGCGTCCATGGGGACTGAAGCTTTCTTT.

The rearrangement joins TRBV6-5 to TRBJ2-6, with D uncertain. The V gene lost 2 bases and the J gene lost 4 bases, with 9 bases spanning the gap. This CDR3 has 15 residues. Germline V CDR1 and CDR2: MNHEY, SVGAGI. The CDR3 is CASSYAPGGANVLTF. The CDR3 DNA reads as TGTGCCAGCAGTTACGCGCCAGGAGGGGCCAACGTCCTGACTTTC.

The chain joins TRBV2 to TRBJ2-5; D unclear. Germline V gene lookup returns CDR1 SNHLY and CDR2 FYNNEI. The CDR3 has 14 residues. The V gene lost 5 bases and the J gene lost 1 base, with 11 bases spanning the gap. This CDR3 is CASSFQESQETQYF. The CDR3 DNA reads as TGTGCCAGCAGTTTCCAGGAATCCCAAGAGACCCAGTACTTC.

The rearrangement links TRBV6-5 to TRBJ1-2; 9 bases map to TRBD1. The CDR3 has 15 amino acids. Germline V gene sequence: CDR1 MNHEY, CDR2 SVGAGI. V was clipped by 9 bases and J by 2 bases; unmatched bases: 10. CDR3 loop: CASLPGQGLNYGYTF. As DNA, the CDR3 is TGTGCCAGTCTTCCGGGACAGGGACTGAACTATGGCTACACCTTC.

The chain joins TRBV7-2 to TRBJ2-1; 7 nucleotides match TRBD1. The J segment lost 6 bases and the V segment lost 4 bases, leaving 3 bases of the junction unmatched. Germline CDR1 is SGHTA and CDR2 is FQGNSA. This CDR3 is 13 amino acids long. The CDR3 loop is CASSSYRGNEQFF. Here the CDR3 DNA reads TGTGCCAGCAGCTCCTACAGGGGCAATGAGCAGTTCTTC.

In its sample, this clone was seen once. The chain links TRBV15 to TRBJ2-7, with D possibly TRBD1 on 7 matching bases. V lost 4 bases, J lost 0 bases, and 22 bases lay in between. The CDR3 runs to 18 residues. Per germline, CDR1 LNHNV and CDR2 YYDKDF (reference sequence). CDR3 sequence reads: CATSNYLQGGYGSYEQYV. CDR3 DNA sequence: TGTGCCACCAGCAATTACCTCCAGGGGGGTTATGGCTCCTACGAGCAGTACGTC.

Points on this clone: An end of the junction differs from the germline gene, which may be a read error. V gene TRBV24-1 combines with J gene TRBJ2-1; 9 bases fit TRBD1. The CDR3 sequence is 16 residues long. Germline V gene lookup returns CDR1 KGHDR and CDR2 SFDVKD. CDR3 sequence (DNA): TGTGCCACCAGTGATTCTACAGGGGGCTCCTTCAATGAGCAGTTCTTC. Translating gives CATSDSTGGSFNEQFF.